The T cell receptor (beta chain) described here comes from a study of metastatic and nonmetastatic thyroid tumors. TCRdb re-clonotyped the PCR reads through MiXCR. The data contain about 19,000 clones, roughly 25% of them singletons. J was trimmed by 4 bases and V by 0 bases; bases with no gene match: 5. The germline gives CDR1 SGHDN, CDR2 FVKESK. There are 17 residues in the CDR3. No treatment had been given to any patient before thyroid surgery. This clonotype originated in a male donor with papillary thyroid cancer or a benign thyroid nodule (not recorded which). Some clones in this sample may be carry-over from other donors' samples. The chain combines TRBV14 with TRBJ2-1; 11 bases match TRBD2. Sequencing was carried out using blood. The CDR3 reads CASSQELAGGAYNEQFF. CDR3 DNA sequence: TGTGCCAGCAGCCAAGAGTTAGCGGGAGGGGCGTACAATGAGCAGTTCTTC.